Listed below are T cell receptor beta chains from one sample, sequenced in a study of PD-L1 blockade in urothelial cancer. Profiled with immunoSEQ multiplex PCR; TCRdb holds only in-frame clones, not every one. The data hold approximately 32,000 clones, with approximately 80% observed a single time. Sequenced here: PBMCs, sampled around atezolizumab (anti-PD-L1) treatment. The source is a man aged 65 to 79 with urothelial cancer. Each CDR3 is given with its conserved first and last residue. The D gene is left open where the match is weak. Size is stated for part of the rows, as once, few or many counts, or as a class when the clone is expanded.

size	D	length	V	J	CDR3	DNA
.	.	13	TRBV9	TRBJ2-5	CASSITGKETQYF	TGTGCCAGCAGCATAACCGGGAAGGAGACCCAGTACTTC
.	.	13	TRBV29-1	TRBJ1-2	CSVGEEGMSGYTF	TGCAGCGTGGGGGAGGAAGGGATGAGTGGCTACACCTTC
.	TRBD1	14	TRBV5-5	TRBJ2-2	CASSWGQGAGELFF	TGTGCCAGCAGCTGGGGACAGGGGGCCGGGGAGCTGTTTTTT
.	TRBD1	14	TRBV7-2	TRBJ1-2	CASSQSPGTGGYTF	TGTGCCAGCAGCCAATCACCCGGGACAGGAGGCTACACCTTC
.	TRBD1	15	TRBV6-5	TRBJ2-5	CASSFSPRTGGPQYF	TGTGCCAGCAGTTTCTCCCCCCGGACAGGAGGTCCCCAGTACTTC
.	TRBD1	15	TRBV25-1	TRBJ1-2	CASSENLGGLDGYTF	TGTGCCAGCAGTGAAAACTTAGGGGGCTTGGATGGCTACACCTTC
.	.	15	TRBV5-1	TRBJ1-6	CASTQSPSGSSPLHF	TGCGCCAGCACTCAAAGCCCTTCTGGTAGTTCACCCCTCCACTTT
.	.	15	TRBV6-6	TRBJ2-3	CASRPSPISTDTQYF	TGTGCCAGCAGACCGAGCCCAATCAGCACAGATACGCAGTATTTT
.	.	10	TRBV11-2	TRBJ2-5	CASSLETQYF	TGTGCCAGCTCCTTGGAGACCCAGTACTTC
.	.	12	TRBV11-2	TRBJ1-3	CASSSVGNTIYF	TGTGCCAGCAGCTCAGTCGGAAACACCATATATTTT
once	.	14	TRBV6-1	TRBJ2-7	CASSVDRSSYEQYF	TGTGCCAGCAGTGTCGATCGGAGCTCCTACGAGCAGTACTTC
.	.	17	TRBV18	TRBJ2-3	CASSPQNTRSKSDTQYF	TGTGCCAGCTCACCACAGAACACGAGGTCAAAATCAGATACGCAGTATTTT
few	.	16	TRBV18	TRBJ1-2	CASSPRPRGASNGYTF	TGTGCCAGCTCGCCCAGGCCAAGGGGCGCATCAAATGGCTACACCTTC
.	.	14	TRBV15	TRBJ2-3	CATSRELARDTQYF	TGTGCCACCAGCAGAGAACTAGCCCGTGATACGCAGTATTTT